The clone carrying this TCR beta chain was observed a few times. The antigen is undetermined. With the Oncomine TCR Beta short-read assay, DNA from cultured CD4+ T cells was sequenced. TCRdb redid the calling of the PCR reads with MiXCR, one entry per CDR3 protein. The sample contains 5,000 to 6,000 distinct CDR3 sequences, approximately 40% of which appear only once. This sample is part of a study of vaccination and CD4 T cells after COVID-19. Study overall: The convalescents comprised six males and four females, two of them Hispanic.

Trimming cost V 4 bases and J 4 bases, with 13 bases left between them. The CDR3 has 14 residues. From germline, CDR1 is MNHEY and CDR2 SMNVEV (reference sequence). Treatment: approximately nine-day PBMC culture with coronavirus spike peptide pools or control peptides (ViraFEST assay). CD4+ T cells that came from the unexposed donor were collected before the COVID-19 pandemic (2011-2018). The clonotype was recovered from a human donor in good health. The sequenced sample was CD4+ T cells from blood, cultured in vitro. The chain joins TRBV27 to TRBJ1-1, with D maybe TRBD1 (5 bases). The CDR3 DNA sequence: TGTGCCAGCAGTTCTCTTCTGGGGGGCACTGAAGCTTTCTTT. Translation: CASSSLLGGTEAFF.